The 26 T cell receptor beta chains below come from one sample, sequenced in a study of blood T cell repertoires in COVID-19. The data were produced by immunoSEQ multiplex PCR, yet TCRdb's version contains in-frame clones alone and is incomplete. The table records roughly 250,000 clones, approximately 90% of them present only once. The sequenced sample consisted of peripheral blood. The receptors were gathered from a woman aged 40 to 50 who had recovered from COVID-19.

The chain recombines TRBV5-1 with TRBJ2-1, with 9 positions matching TRBD1. The junction had 14 bases not matched to a gene; V was cut back by 0 bases and J by 10 bases. Germline V lookup: CDR1 SGHRS, CDR2 YFSETQ. The CDR3 runs to 17 residues. The CDR3 bases are TGCGCCAGCAGCTTGGGACTACGGGACAGGGTTTTTAGCGAGCAGTTCTTC. Amino acid sequence: CASSLGLRDRVFSEQFF.

The chain recombines TRBV7-9 with TRBJ1-2, with unresolved D. CDR1 is SEHNR and CDR2 is FQNEAQ in the germline V gene (reference sequence). The CDR3 spans 14 residues. V was cut by 6 bases and J by 1 base, with 12 bases left in between. For the CDR3, the DNA is TGTGCCAGCAGTCAGGACGGGATTAACTATGGCTACACCTTC. Translating gives CASSQDGINYGYTF.

The chain links TRBV27 to TRBJ2-1; maybe TRBD2 (6 bases). The germline V gene encodes CDR1 MNHEY and CDR2 SMNVEV (reference sequence). Trimming took off 3 bases at V and 1 base at J, with 10 bases between the two ends. CDR3 size: 15 residues. This CDR3 reads CASSLEGMSYNEQFF. The CDR3 bases are TGTGCCAGCAGTTTGGAGGGTATGTCCTACAATGAGCAGTTCTTC.

This clone was recorded a few times. The V call is TRBV5-1, the J call TRBJ2-7, with 9 bases matching TRBD1. Germline V gene data show CDR1 as SGHRS and CDR2 as YFSETQ. The V and J ends lost 4 bases and 3 bases, in that order; junction bases with no gene match: 8. This CDR3 contains 15 residues. CDR3 in amino acids: CASSTTGTGFYEQYF. For the CDR3, the DNA is TGCGCCAGCAGCACAACCGGGACAGGGTTCTACGAGCAGTACTTC.

V usage is TRBV2 and J usage is TRBJ1-3; no clear D. The CDR3 length is 16 residues. CDR1 is SNHLY, CDR2 FYNNEI, per germline. The V end was cut by 6 bases, the J end by 0 bases, with 15 bases between. CDR3 in amino acids: CASSAEGSLSGNTIYF. Written as DNA, the CDR3 is TGTGCCAGCAGCGCCGAGGGCTCCCTCTCTGGAAACACCATATATTTT.

The J gene is TRBJ2-3, the V gene TRBV7-9; 11 nucleotides line up with TRBD2. CDR1 SEHNR and CDR2 FQNEAQ come from the germline V gene (reference sequence). The CDR3 totals 17 residues. The V segment lost 1 base and the J segment 2 bases; nucleotides outside the gene matches: 5. The CDR3 DNA is TGTGCCAGCAGCTTAGGACTAGCGGGGCTTTCCACAGATACGCAGTATTTT. Translating gives CASSLGLAGLSTDTQYF.

The V gene is TRBV5-1, the J gene TRBJ2-7; 7 nucleotides agree with TRBD1. The CDR3 has 15 amino acids. Germline V lookup: CDR1 SGHRS, CDR2 YFSETQ. Trimming removed 0 bases from V and 4 bases from J; junction bases left unmatched: 7. CDR3 in amino acids: CASSLEAGGRYEQYF. The DNA for the CDR3 is TGCGCCAGCAGCTTGGAAGCAGGGGGTCGGTACGAGCAGTACTTC.

V gene TRBV5-6 combines with J gene TRBJ2-3; 7 nucleotides align to TRBD1. Trimming cost V 0 bases and J 4 bases; bases outside gene matches: 5. CDR1 SGHDT and CDR2 YYEEEE come from the germline V gene. This CDR3 comprises 15 residues. The CDR3 here is CASSLGTGGPDTQYF. CDR3 nucleotide sequence: TGTGCCAGCAGCTTGGGGACAGGTGGCCCAGATACGCAGTATTTT.

This sequence joins TRBV2 and TRBJ2-1; possibly TRBD2 for D (6 bases). The CDR3 totals 14 residues. Germline V gives CDR1 SNHLY, CDR2 FYNNEI. Deletions cut 6 bases from V and 0 bases from J, with 9 bases between. The CDR3 protein is CASRRESSYNEQFF. The DNA of the CDR3 is TGTGCCAGCAGGCGGGAAAGCTCCTACAATGAGCAGTTCTTC.

V usage is TRBV9 and J usage is TRBJ2-3, with 8 bases that match TRBD2. V was clipped by 3 bases and J by 2 bases; unmatched bases: 8. Germline-derived CDR1 and CDR2 are SGDLS and YYNGEE. The CDR3 runs to 16 residues. CDR3 nucleotides: TGTGCCAGCAGCGCGACGACTAGCGACCACACAGATACGCAGTATTTT. As protein: CASSATTSDHTDTQYF.

The rearrangement links TRBV10-3 to TRBJ2-7; 7 bases align to TRBD2. V shed 1 base and J 7 bases; nucleotides not matched to a gene: 10. The germline gives CDR1 ENHRY, CDR2 SYGVKD. The CDR3 loop spans 15 amino acids. The CDR3 sequence is CAISELQRGSWEQYF. Here the CDR3 DNA reads TGTGCCATCAGTGAGTTGCAGCGGGGATCATGGGAGCAGTACTTC.

The V call is TRBV5-1, the J call TRBJ1-4; D uncertain. Trimming removed 2 bases at V and 8 bases at J, with 10 bases between. The germline V gene has CDR1 SGHRS and CDR2 YFSETQ. CDR3 length: 13 amino acids. The CDR3 loop is CASSFQASEKLFF. Written as DNA, the CDR3 is TGCGCCAGCAGCTTTCAGGCCAGCGAAAAACTGTTTTTT.

The chain uses TRBV15 and TRBJ2-3, with 11 bases that match TRBD2. The CDR3 sequence is 16 residues long. The V gene's germline CDR1 is LNHNV and CDR2 YYDKDF (reference sequence). V shed 1 base and J 1 base; nucleotides not matched to a gene: 1. The CDR3 reads CATSRVLAGGTDTQYF. The CDR3 DNA follows: TGTGCCACCAGCAGAGTACTAGCGGGGGGCACAGATACGCAGTATTTT.

The chain is built from TRBV12-3 or TRBV12-4 and TRBJ1-1; D unresolved. The CDR3 is made up of 12 amino acids. The V gene lost 8 bases and the J gene lost 1 base, with 8 bases spanning the gap. The CDR3 DNA reads as TGTGCCAGCGGGTACAGGAACACTGAAGCTTTCTTT. Translation: CASGYRNTEAFF.

The chain employs TRBV24-1 and TRBJ1-3; tentative D call: TRBD1 (5 bases). V lost 7 bases and J lost 2, with 20 bases in between. Germline loops: CDR1 KGHDR, CDR2 SFDVKD. The CDR3 totals 17 residues. CDR3 in amino acids: CATSSGWIEDPGNTIYF. CDR3 sequence (DNA): TGTGCCACCAGCTCAGGGTGGATCGAGGATCCTGGAAACACCATATATTTT.

This CDR3 is CASSLVFGSTGELFF. DNA for the CDR3: TGTGCCAGCAGCTTAGTCTTCGGGTCCACCGGGGAGCTGTTTTTT. V and J are TRBV7-2 and TRBJ2-2; D unresolved. The CDR3 sequence is 15 residues long. Looked up from germline, CDR1 is SGHTA and CDR2 is FQGNSA. Trimming stripped 1 base from V and 4 bases from J, with 10 bases between.

This sequence joins TRBV6-5 and TRBJ1-1; D is unclear. Trimming pared 7 bases from V and 0 bases from J, leaving 12 bases between. The CDR3 loop spans 14 amino acids. Germline lookup yields CDR1 MNHEY and CDR2 SVGAGI. For the CDR3, the DNA is TGTGCCAGCACCCAACGGAGCATGAACACTGAAGCTTTCTTT. Its protein product is CASTQRSMNTEAFF.

The chain uses TRBV28 and TRBJ1-4, with D perhaps matching TRBD1 (5 bases). Germline CDR1 is MDHEN and CDR2 is SYDVKM. V was clipped by 8 bases and J by 8 bases, with 21 bases between them. CDR3 size: 15 residues. In DNA, the CDR3 is TGTGCCAGCTCCCCCCAGAGACAGCGGGGAGAAAAACTGTTTTTT. Translating gives CASSPQRQRGEKLFF.

The chain carries TRBV30 and TRBJ1-1; D is unclear. The germline V and J ends were trimmed by 0 bases and 0 bases, with 5 bases remaining between them. Germline CDR1 GTSNPN, CDR2 SVGIG (reference sequence). The CDR3 loop spans 13 amino acids. The CDR3 DNA reads as TGTGCCTGGAGTGTACAGTTGAACACTGAAGCTTTCTTT. This translates into CAWSVQLNTEAFF.

This sequence joins TRBV11-3 and TRBJ2-7, with D unclear. The CDR3 extends over 12 amino acids. Trimming shortened V by 0 bases and J by 6 bases, and 6 bases separated the two germline ends. From germline, CDR1 is SGHNT and CDR2 YENEEA. The DNA of the CDR3 is TGTGCCAGCAGCTTAGATCGGTTCGAGCAGTACTTC. The encoded protein is CASSLDRFEQYF. Variable domain in full (rest from reference TRBV11-3 and TRBJ2-7): EAGVVQSPRYKIIEKKQPVAFWCNPISGHNTLYWYLQNLGQGPELLIRYENEEAVDDSQLPKDRFSAERLKGVDSTLKIQPAELGDSAVYLCASSLDRFEQYFGPGTRLTVT.

This clone was picked up one time. The chain employs TRBV4-2 and TRBJ2-1, with 11 bases aligning to TRBD2. This CDR3 region has 17 residues. V shed 0 bases, J shed 9 bases, and the junction held 10 bases outside the gene matches. Germline V lookup: CDR1 LGHNA, CDR2 YNFKEQ. The CDR3 DNA reads TGTGCCAGCAGCCAAGATAGCGGGAGGGCCCTTTTTGCTGAGCAGTTCTTC. Its translation: CASSQDSGRALFAEQFF.

V and J are TRBV7-2 and TRBJ1-4; D perhaps matches TRBD1 (5 bases). Germline V gene data show CDR1 as SGHTA and CDR2 as FQGNSA. Trimming cost V 2 bases and J 7 bases, with 11 bases left between them. This CDR3 contains 14 residues. For the CDR3, the DNA is TGTGCCAGCAGCTTACCCGGCGGGGGTGAAAAACTGTTTTTT. Residues: CASSLPGGGEKLFF.

The rearrangement uses TRBV7-3 and TRBJ2-3; 7 bases map to TRBD2. CDR1 and CDR2 (germline): SGHTA, FQGTGA. This CDR3 spans 14 amino acids. Losses at the gene ends were 6 bases for V and 6 bases for J; bases not matched to a gene: 9. This chain's CDR3 is CASSSGLVLDTQYF. DNA of the CDR3: TGTGCCAGCAGTTCAGGACTAGTCTTGGATACGCAGTATTTT. Complete variable domain (other parts from reference TRBV7-3 and TRBJ2-3): GAGVSQTPSNKVTEKGKYVELRCDPISGHTALYWYRQSLGQGPEFLIYFQGTGAADDSGLPNDRFFAVRPEGSVSTLKIQRTERGDSAVYLCASSSGLVLDTQYFGPGTRLTVL.

The chain carries TRBV19 and TRBJ2-1; TRBD2 matches 16 bases. Trimming removed 9 bases from V and 2 bases from J; junction bases left unmatched: 7. Germline V gives CDR1 LNHDA, CDR2 SQIVND (reference sequence). CDR3 size: 17 residues. The CDR3 is CASRGLAGGAPYNEQFF. The CDR3 nucleotides read TGTGCCAGCCGGGGACTAGCGGGAGGGGCCCCCTACAATGAGCAGTTCTTC.

The chain couples TRBV2 to TRBJ2-7; 9 bases match TRBD1. Per germline, CDR1 SNHLY and CDR2 FYNNEI. Losses at the gene ends were 7 bases for V and 0 bases for J; bases not matched to a gene: 7. CDR3 size: 15 residues. CDR3 sequence reads: CASIRQGVYSYEQYF. CDR3 sequence (DNA): TGTGCCAGCATCAGACAGGGGGTTTACTCCTACGAGCAGTACTTC.

V usage is TRBV5-1 and J usage is TRBJ1-4, with 7 bases lining up with TRBD1. Germline values: CDR1 SGHRS, CDR2 YFSETQ. The CDR3 length is 15 residues. The V segment lost 3 bases and the J segment 1 base; nucleotides outside the gene matches: 3. The CDR3 coding sequence is TGCGCCAGCAGCTCCCGGACAGGAACTAATGAAAAACTGTTTTTT. It translates to CASSSRTGTNEKLFF.